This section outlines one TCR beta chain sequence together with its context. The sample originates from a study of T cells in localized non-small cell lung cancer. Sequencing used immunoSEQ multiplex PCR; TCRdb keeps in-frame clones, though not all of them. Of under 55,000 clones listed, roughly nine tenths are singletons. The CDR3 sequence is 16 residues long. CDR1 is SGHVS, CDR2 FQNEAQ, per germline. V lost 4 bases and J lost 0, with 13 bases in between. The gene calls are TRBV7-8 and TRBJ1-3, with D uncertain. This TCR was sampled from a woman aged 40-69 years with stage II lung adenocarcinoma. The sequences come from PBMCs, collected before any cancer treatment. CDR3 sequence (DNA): TGTGCCAGCAGCTGGCAAAAAGCTCTCTCTGGAAACACCATATATTTT. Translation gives CASSWQKALSGNTIYF.